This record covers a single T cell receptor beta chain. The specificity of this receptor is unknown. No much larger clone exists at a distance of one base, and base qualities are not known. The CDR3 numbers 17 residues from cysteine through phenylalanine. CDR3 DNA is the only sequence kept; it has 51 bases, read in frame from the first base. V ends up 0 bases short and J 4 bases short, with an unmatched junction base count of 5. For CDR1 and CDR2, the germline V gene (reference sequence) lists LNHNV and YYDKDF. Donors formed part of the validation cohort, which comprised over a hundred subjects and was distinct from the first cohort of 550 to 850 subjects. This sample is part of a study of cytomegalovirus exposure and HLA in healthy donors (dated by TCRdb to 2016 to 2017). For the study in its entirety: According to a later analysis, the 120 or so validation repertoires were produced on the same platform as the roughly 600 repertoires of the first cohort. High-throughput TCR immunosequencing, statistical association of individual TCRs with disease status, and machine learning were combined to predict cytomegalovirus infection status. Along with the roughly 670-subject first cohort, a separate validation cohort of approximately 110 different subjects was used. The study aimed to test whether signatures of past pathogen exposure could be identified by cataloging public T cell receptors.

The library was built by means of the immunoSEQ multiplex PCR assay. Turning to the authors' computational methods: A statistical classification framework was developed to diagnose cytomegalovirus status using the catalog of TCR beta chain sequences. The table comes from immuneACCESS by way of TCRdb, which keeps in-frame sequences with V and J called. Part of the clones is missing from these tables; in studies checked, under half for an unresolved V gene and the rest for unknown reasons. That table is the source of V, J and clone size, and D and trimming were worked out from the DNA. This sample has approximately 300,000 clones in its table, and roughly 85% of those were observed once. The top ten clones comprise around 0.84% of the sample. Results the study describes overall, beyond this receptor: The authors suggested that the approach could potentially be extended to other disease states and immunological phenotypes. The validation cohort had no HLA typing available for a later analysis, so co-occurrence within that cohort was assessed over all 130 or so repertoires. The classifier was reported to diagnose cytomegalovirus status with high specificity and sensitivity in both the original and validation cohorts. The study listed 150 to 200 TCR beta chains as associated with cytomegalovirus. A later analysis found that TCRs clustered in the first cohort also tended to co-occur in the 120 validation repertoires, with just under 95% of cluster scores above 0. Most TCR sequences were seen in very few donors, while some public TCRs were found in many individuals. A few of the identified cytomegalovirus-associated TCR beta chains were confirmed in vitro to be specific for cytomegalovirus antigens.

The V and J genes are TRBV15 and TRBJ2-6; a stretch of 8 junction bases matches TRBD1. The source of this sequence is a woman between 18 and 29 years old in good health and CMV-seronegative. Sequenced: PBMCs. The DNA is TGTGCCACCAGCAGAGATGCCAGGGGGCCCGGGGCCAACGTCCTGACTTTC. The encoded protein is CATSRDARGPGANVLTF.